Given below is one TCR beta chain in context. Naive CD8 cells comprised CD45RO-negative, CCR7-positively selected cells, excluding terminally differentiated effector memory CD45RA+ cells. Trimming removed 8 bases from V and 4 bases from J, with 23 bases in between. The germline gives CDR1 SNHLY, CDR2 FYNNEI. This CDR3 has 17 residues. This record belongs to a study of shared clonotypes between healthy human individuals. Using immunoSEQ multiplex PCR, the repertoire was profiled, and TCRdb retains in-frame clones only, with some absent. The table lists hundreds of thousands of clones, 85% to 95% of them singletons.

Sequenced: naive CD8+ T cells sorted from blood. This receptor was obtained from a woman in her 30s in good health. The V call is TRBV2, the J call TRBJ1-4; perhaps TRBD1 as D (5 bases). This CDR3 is CASAGIASSTGNEKLFF. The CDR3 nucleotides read TGTGCCAGCGCAGGGATCGCTAGTTCAACCGGTAATGAAAAACTGTTTTTT.